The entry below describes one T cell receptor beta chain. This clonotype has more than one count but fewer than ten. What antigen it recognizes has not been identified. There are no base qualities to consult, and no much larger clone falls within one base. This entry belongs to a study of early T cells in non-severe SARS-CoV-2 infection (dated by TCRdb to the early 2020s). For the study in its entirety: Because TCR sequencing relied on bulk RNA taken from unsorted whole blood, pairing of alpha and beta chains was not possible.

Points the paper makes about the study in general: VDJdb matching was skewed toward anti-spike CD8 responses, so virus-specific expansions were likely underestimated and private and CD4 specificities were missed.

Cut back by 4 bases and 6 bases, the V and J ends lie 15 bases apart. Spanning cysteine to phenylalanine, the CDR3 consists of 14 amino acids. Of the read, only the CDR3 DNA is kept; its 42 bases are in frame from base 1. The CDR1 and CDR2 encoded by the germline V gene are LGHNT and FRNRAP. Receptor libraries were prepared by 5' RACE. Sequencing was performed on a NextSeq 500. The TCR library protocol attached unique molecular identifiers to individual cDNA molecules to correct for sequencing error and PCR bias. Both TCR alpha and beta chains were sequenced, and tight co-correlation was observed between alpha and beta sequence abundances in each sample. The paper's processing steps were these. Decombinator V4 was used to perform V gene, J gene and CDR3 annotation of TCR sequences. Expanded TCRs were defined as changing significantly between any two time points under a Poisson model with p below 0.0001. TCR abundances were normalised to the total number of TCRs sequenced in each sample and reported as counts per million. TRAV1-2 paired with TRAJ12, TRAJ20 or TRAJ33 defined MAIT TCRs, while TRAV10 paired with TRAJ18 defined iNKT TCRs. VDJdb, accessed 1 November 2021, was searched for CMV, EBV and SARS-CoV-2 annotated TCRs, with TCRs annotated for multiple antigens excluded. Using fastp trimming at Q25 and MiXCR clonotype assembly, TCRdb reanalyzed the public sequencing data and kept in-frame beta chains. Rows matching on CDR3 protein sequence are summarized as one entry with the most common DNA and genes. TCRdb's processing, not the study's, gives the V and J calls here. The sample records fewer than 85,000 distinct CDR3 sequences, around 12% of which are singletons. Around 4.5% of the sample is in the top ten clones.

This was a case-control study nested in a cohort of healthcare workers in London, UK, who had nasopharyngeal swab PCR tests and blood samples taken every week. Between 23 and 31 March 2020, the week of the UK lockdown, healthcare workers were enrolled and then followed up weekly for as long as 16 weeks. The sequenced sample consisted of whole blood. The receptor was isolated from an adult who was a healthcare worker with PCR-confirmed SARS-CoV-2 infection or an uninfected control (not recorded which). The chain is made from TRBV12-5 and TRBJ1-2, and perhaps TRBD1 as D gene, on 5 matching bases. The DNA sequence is TGTGCTAGTGGTTGGGCAGGGTTGGTGAATGGCTACACCTTC. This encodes CASGWAGLVNGYTF.